This is a list of T cell receptor beta chains from one sample in a study of cytomegalovirus exposure and HLA in healthy donors. TCRdb keeps only in-frame clones here, not all; method: immunoSEQ multiplex PCR. The sample has roughly 130,000 clones; 80% are singletons. Sequencing was carried out using PBMCs. The receptors come from a man in his thirties or forties in good health and CMV-seronegative. CDR3s include the opening cysteine and the closing phenylalanine or tryptophan. The order of the fields is J gene, clone size, V gene, D gene, CDR3 protein, CDR3 DNA. A D gene is named only where the DNA matches it firmly. Clone size is stated in some rows and not others, as once, few, many or a class when expanded.

J: TRBJ1-4; size: NA; V: TRBV7-2; D: TRBD1; CDR3: CASSLTQGVEKLFF; DNA: TGTGCCAGCAGCTTGACACAGGGGGTAGAAAAACTGTTTTTT
J: TRBJ1-1; size: many; V: TRBV19; D: TRBD1; CDR3: CASIKGQGNTEAFF; DNA: TGTGCCAGTATTAAGGGACAGGGTAACACTGAAGCTTTCTTT
J: TRBJ1-1; size: NA; V: TRBV5-1; D: NA; CDR3: CASRPEGGNTEAFF; DNA: TGCGCCAGCAGGCCTGAGGGCGGGAACACTGAAGCTTTCTTT
J: TRBJ1-5; size: NA; V: TRBV19; D: TRBD1; CDR3: CASNVRQGVDQPQHF; DNA: TGTGCCAGTAACGTTCGACAGGGGGTGGATCAGCCCCAGCATTTT
J: TRBJ2-1; size: NA; V: TRBV23-1; D: TRBD1; CDR3: CASTRQGCDLRGQFF; DNA: TGCGCCAGCACCAGACAGGGGTGCGACTTACGAGGGCAGTTCTTC
J: TRBJ2-7; size: NA; V: TRBV19; D: NA; CDR3: CASRQYEQYF; DNA: TGTGCCAGCCGACAGTACGAGCAGTACTTC
J: TRBJ1-2; size: NA; V: TRBV4-3; D: TRBD1; CDR3: CASSRQTGDYGYTF; DNA: TGCGCCAGCAGCCGCCAAACAGGGGACTATGGCTACACCTTC
J: TRBJ2-1; size: NA; V: TRBV2; D: TRBD2; CDR3: CASSSVGGDNEQFF; DNA: TGTGCCAGCAGTTCAGTGGGGGGGGACAATGAGCAGTTCTTC
J: TRBJ2-7; size: NA; V: TRBV10-3; D: TRBD1; CDR3: CAISGQGAGEQYF; DNA: TGTGCCATCAGCGGACAGGGGGCAGGCGAGCAGTACTTC
J: TRBJ1-5; size: NA; V: TRBV5-8; D: TRBD1; CDR3: CASSLETGLGNQPQHF; DNA: TGTGCCAGCAGCTTGGAGACAGGGCTGGGAAATCAGCCCCAGCATTTT
J: TRBJ2-7; size: NA; V: TRBV7-6; D: TRBD1; CDR3: CASSSDRGAEQYF; DNA: TGTGCCAGCAGCAGCGACAGGGGCGCCGAGCAGTACTTC
J: TRBJ1-4; size: NA; V: TRBV4-2; D: TRBD1; CDR3: CASSQRGGLNEKLFF; DNA: TGTGCCAGCAGCCAACGAGGGGGCCTTAATGAAAAACTGTTTTTT
J: TRBJ2-1; size: NA; V: TRBV18; D: NA; CDR3: CASSPRPDSDNEQFF; DNA: TGTGCCAGCTCACCACGTCCTGACTCCGACAATGAGCAGTTCTTC
J: TRBJ2-3; size: NA; V: TRBV27; D: NA; CDR3: CASSWRSTQYF; DNA: TGTGCCAGCAGTTGGAGATCTACGCAGTATTTT
J: TRBJ1-1; size: NA; V: TRBV28; D: NA; CDR3: CASSFVREATEAFF; DNA: TGTGCCAGCAGTTTTGTTAGGGAGGCCACTGAAGCTTTCTTT
J: TRBJ1-5; size: NA; V: TRBV10-3; D: NA; CDR3: CAIADSNQPQHF; DNA: TGTGCCATCGCAGATAGCAATCAGCCCCAGCATTTT
J: TRBJ2-7; size: NA; V: TRBV29-1; D: NA; CDR3: CSVESPGLLNEQYF; DNA: TGCAGCGTTGAAAGTCCGGGACTTCTCAACGAGCAGTACTTC
J: TRBJ2-7; size: NA; V: TRBV6-1; D: TRBD2; CDR3: CASVETSGSGDEQYF; DNA: TGTGCCAGCGTGGAGACTAGCGGGAGTGGGGACGAGCAGTACTTC
J: TRBJ1-2; size: few; V: TRBV6-5; D: NA; CDR3: CASTAGGGYTF; DNA: TGTGCCAGCACCGCCGGCGGTGGCTACACCTTC
J: TRBJ2-1; size: NA; V: TRBV2; D: NA; CDR3: CASSEERQVVLQFF; DNA: TGTGCCAGCAGTGAAGAGAGACAGGTAGTTTTGCAGTTCTTC
J: TRBJ1-6; size: NA; V: TRBV6-5; D: NA; CDR3: CASSYSMATGQSPLHF; DNA: TGTGCCAGCAGTTACTCGATGGCGACAGGTCAATCACCCCTCCACTTT
J: TRBJ1-5; size: NA; V: TRBV6-1; D: NA; CDR3: CASSEGQGFLNQPQHF; DNA: TGTGCCAGCAGTGAGGGGCAGGGGTTCTTGAATCAGCCCCAGCATTTT
J: TRBJ2-7; size: once; V: TRBV29-1; D: NA; CDR3: CSVIARKSYEQYF; DNA: TGCAGCGTTATAGCGAGAAAGTCCTACGAGCAGTACTTC
J: TRBJ1-2; size: NA; V: TRBV2; D: NA; CDR3: CASSGVAGPYGYTF; DNA: TGTGCCAGCAGTGGGGTTGCAGGGCCCTATGGCTACACCTTC
J: TRBJ1-5; size: NA; V: TRBV29-1; D: TRBD1; CDR3: CSVEAGGGQPQHF; DNA: TGCAGCGTTGAAGCAGGGGGCGGGCAGCCCCAGCATTTT
J: TRBJ2-7; size: few; V: TRBV2; D: NA; CDR3: CASGGAFPNEQYF; DNA: TGTGCCAGCGGGGGGGCGTTCCCCAACGAGCAGTACTTC
J: TRBJ2-5; size: NA; V: TRBV7-2; D: NA; CDR3: CASSLPVGGGTQYF; DNA: TGTGCCAGCAGTCTCCCGGTGGGAGGGGGGACCCAGTACTTC
J: TRBJ2-3; size: once; V: TRBV6-6; D: NA; CDR3: CASSYSTGDFTDTQYF; DNA: TGTGCCAGCAGTTACTCTACGGGAGACTTCACAGATACGCAGTATTTT